This T cell receptor beta chain comes out of a study of blood T cell repertoires in COVID-19. Across the whole study: Both acute and convalescent COVID-19 samples were obtained from the United States, Italy and Spain. From T cells, B-cell-depleted T cells, or PBMCs came the material, which was cDNA or gDNA.

The V gene's germline CDR1 is WSHSY and CDR2 SAAADI. Deletions cut 6 bases from V and 3 bases from J, with 11 bases between. The CDR3 extends over 13 amino acids. As handled by the study authors: From reference gene primer amplification, estimates of nucleated cell counts were derived. Profiling relied on immunoSEQ multiplex PCR, and the TCRdb table lists in-frame clones only, not all of them. That table supplies the V and J calls and clone size; D and trimming were determined from the DNA. The sample lists about 40,000 clones; roughly 86% were seen once. Material: peripheral blood. The V call is TRBV10-2, the J call TRBJ1-2; D not resolved. The TCR sequence derives from a man aged 45-65 years in a cohort sampled during active COVID-19. The CDR3: CASSPRLHYGYTF. The CDR3 DNA is TGCGCCAGCAGCCCGCGACTTCACTATGGCTACACCTTC.